Below, 5 T cell receptor beta chains from the same sample are listed, as sequenced in a study of identical twins. Each CDR3 protein is one row after TCRdb ran MiXCR on the 5' RACE reads. This sample has some 1,700,000 distinct CDR3 sequences, with roughly 35% found just once. The sample taken for sequencing was cord blood. All receptors derive from a newborn girl in good health.

The chain links TRBV30 to TRBJ2-3, with no clear D. The CDR3 runs to 10 residues. Germline lookup yields CDR1 GTSNPN and CDR2 SVGIG (reference sequence). Trimming shortened V by 8 bases and J by 4 bases, and 7 bases separated the two germline ends. CDR3 region: CAPTADTQYF. DNA of the CDR3: TGTGCCCCTACGGCAGATACGCAGTATTTT.

A few counts support this clonotype. V usage is TRBV20-1 and J usage is TRBJ2-3; a possible D gene is TRBD2 (5 bases). V lost 1 base and J lost 0, with 11 bases in between. CDR3 length: 15 amino acids. Germline-derived CDR1 and CDR2 are DFQATT and SNEGSKA (reference sequence). The CDR3 loop reads CSARGADASTDTQYF. CDR3 coding DNA: TGCAGTGCTAGAGGAGCGGACGCTAGCACAGATACGCAGTATTTT.

J is TRBJ2-5 and V is TRBV5-6; 8 nucleotides match TRBD2. The J segment lost 5 bases and the V segment lost 1 base, leaving 13 bases of the junction unmatched. The CDR3 totals 17 residues. Germline V gives CDR1 SGHDT, CDR2 YYEEEE. The CDR3 protein is CASSLYRQREIGETQYF. The CDR3 bases are TGTGCCAGCAGCTTGTATCGACAGCGGGAGATCGGGGAGACCCAGTACTTC.

In its sample, this clonotype was seen a few times. In DNA, the CDR3 is TGTGCCAGCAGTTATGGCAGAGGCGGAGTTATGAACACTGAAGCTTTCTTT. This codes for CASSYGRGGVMNTEAFF. The chain links TRBV6-6 to TRBJ1-1, with D unclear. V gave up 3 bases and J gave up 0 bases, with 17 bases separating them. CDR3 length: 17 residues. The germline CDR1 and CDR2 sequences are MNHNY and SVGAGI (reference sequence).

The CDR3 region is CAISAVETEAFF. In DNA, the CDR3 is TGTGCCATCAGTGCGGTAGAGACTGAAGCTTTCTTT. This chain uses TRBV10-3 with TRBJ1-1; D unresolved. The CDR3 is 12 residues long. Trimming took off 4 bases at V and 5 bases at J, with 8 bases between the two ends. CDR1 and CDR2 (germline): ENHRY, SYGVKD.